This entry concerns a single T cell receptor beta chain. The CDR3 loop spans 16 amino acids. Trimming cost V 1 base and J 5 bases; bases outside gene matches: 9. Germline V lookup: CDR1 KGHSH, CDR2 LQKENI. The data originate from a study of early T cells in non-severe SARS-CoV-2 infection. Background on the study: Whole-blood bulk RNA, unsorted, was sequenced, and chains were unpaired.

Tagging with unique molecular identifiers was applied to individual cDNA molecules. TCRdb ran MiXCR on the 5' RACE reads and lists one entry per CDR3 protein. The sample holds about 53,000 distinct CDR3 sequences; more than 10% are singletons and the top ten take 2.5%. The source is an adult who was a healthcare worker with PCR-confirmed SARS-CoV-2 infection or an uninfected control (not recorded which). The chain employs TRBV18 and TRBJ2-5, with 8 bases identical to TRBD2. The specimen comprised whole blood, sampled at baseline. Written as DNA, the CDR3 is TGTGCCAGCTCACCACTTCCAGCGGGAGTAGCTGAGACCCAGTACTTC. This encodes CASSPLPAGVAETQYF.